Sequencing of this T cell receptor beta chain was carried out in a study of blood T cell repertoires in COVID-19 (TCRdb year 2020). Study-level background: Samples covering the acute and convalescent phases of COVID-19 were provided by collaborators in the United States, Italy and Spain. HLA class I and class II types, where available, came from metadata supplied by the sample provider rather than from assay-based typing. The dataset comprised deeply sampled blood TCRbeta repertoires from subjects exposed to, actively infected with, or recovered from COVID-19. Sample metadata almost always included a de-identified subject ID, COVID-19 status, age in years and sex. The samples were drawn from the first 160 participants of the ongoing ImmuneRACE study and from over a thousand subjects provided by 6 global collaborators. The repertoires were made available in a free public database intended to serve as a resource for research on the immune response to SARS-CoV-2. The material from the prospective study consisted of cDNA or gDNA derived from T cells, B-cell-depleted T cells, or PBMCs. Paper-wide results and their limitations: How much clinical and demographic metadata was included differed by source and by participant, and the metadata was provided uncurated.

According to the germline V gene (reference sequence), CDR1 reads LGHDT and CDR2 reads YNNKEL. The CDR3, cysteine through phenylalanine, is 15 amino acids long. Of all the DNA, just the CDR3 is kept, 45 bases in frame from base 1. Trimming takes 3 bases off V and 2 bases off J; junction bases not matched to a gene: 2. In the case of this clone: The antigen it recognizes is unknown. No clone much larger than this one lies a single base away; base qualities are absent.

Whole blood was collected in K2EDTA tubes by collaborating institutions according to the institutions' own protocols. For TCRbeta analysis, collaborators shipped samples in one of three forms: frozen whole blood, isolated PBMCs, or DNA extracted from either of those sample types. The immunoSEQ Assay, a bias-controlled multiplex PCR, was used to amplify TCRbeta CDR3 regions from genomic DNA. For the original study's pipeline: Within the assay, amplification of reference gene primers was used to estimate how many nucleated cells each sample contained. Sequence reads were collapsed and filtered to measure the absolute abundance of every unique TCRbeta CDR3 rearrangement. For each sample, productive Simpson clonality was calculated by taking the square root of Simpson's diversity index across productive rearrangements. What TCRdb holds here is the immuneACCESS table cut down to in-frame rearrangements. Part of the clones is not present; checked against another copy, under half of the missing clones reflect an unresolved V gene, and the others are unexplained. D and trimming come from the DNA, and the V and J calls and clone size come from that table. The table for this sample lists 350,000 or so clones; around 89% of them were counted only once. Together, the top ten hold about 6.5% of the sample.

This TCR came from a man younger than 35 with active or convalescent COVID-19. The material sequenced was peripheral blood. Rearrangement joined TRBV3-1 (or the pseudogene TRBV3-2) to TRBJ2-7; 12 middle bases align to TRBD2. For the CDR3, the sequence is CASSHRLAGAYEQYF. Here is the DNA: TGTGCCAGCAGCCATAGACTAGCGGGAGCCTACGAGCAGTACTTC.